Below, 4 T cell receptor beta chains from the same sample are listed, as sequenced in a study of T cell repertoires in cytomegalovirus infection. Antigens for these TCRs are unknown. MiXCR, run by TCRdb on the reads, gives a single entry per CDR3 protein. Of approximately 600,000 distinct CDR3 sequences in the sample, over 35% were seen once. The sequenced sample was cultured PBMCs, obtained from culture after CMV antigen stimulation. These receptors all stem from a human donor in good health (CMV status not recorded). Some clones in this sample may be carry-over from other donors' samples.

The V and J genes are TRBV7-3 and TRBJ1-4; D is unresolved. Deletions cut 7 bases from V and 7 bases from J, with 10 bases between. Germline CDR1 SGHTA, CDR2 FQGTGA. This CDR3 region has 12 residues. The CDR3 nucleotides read TGTGCCAGCAACACCGTCAGTGAAAAACTGTTTTTT. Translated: CASNTVSEKLFF. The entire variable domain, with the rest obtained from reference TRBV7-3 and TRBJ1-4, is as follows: GAGVSQTPSNKVTEKGKYVELRCDPISGHTALYWYRQSLGQGPEFLIYFQGTGAADDSGLPNDRFFAVRPEGSVSTLKIQRTERGDSAVYLCASNTVSEKLFFGSGTQLSVL.

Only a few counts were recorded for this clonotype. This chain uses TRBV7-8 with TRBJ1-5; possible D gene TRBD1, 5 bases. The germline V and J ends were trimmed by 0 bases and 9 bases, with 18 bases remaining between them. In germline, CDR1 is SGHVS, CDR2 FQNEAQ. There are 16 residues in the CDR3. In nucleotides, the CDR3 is TGTGCCAGCAGCTTAGCGGAGTGGCAGGGCGGTCGGCCCCAGCATTTT. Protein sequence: CASSLAEWQGGRPQHF.

The CDR3 here is CASSSGAWGGYTF. Here the CDR3 DNA reads TGTGCCAGCAGCTCCGGGGCGTGGGGGGGCTACACCTTC. The chain is built from TRBV7-2 and TRBJ1-2; weak D call: TRBD1 (5 bases). This CDR3 region has 13 residues. V lost 4 bases, J lost 8 bases, and 14 bases lay in between. The germline gives CDR1 SGHTA, CDR2 FQGNSA.

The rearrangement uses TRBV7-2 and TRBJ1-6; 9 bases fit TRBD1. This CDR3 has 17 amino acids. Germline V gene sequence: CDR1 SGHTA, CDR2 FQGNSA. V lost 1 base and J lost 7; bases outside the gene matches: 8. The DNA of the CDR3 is TGTGCCAGCAGCTTAGTAGGGACAGGGTGGACAAATTCACCCCTCCACTTT. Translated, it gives CASSLVGTGWTNSPLHF. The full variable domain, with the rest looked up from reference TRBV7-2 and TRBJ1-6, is GAGVSQSPSNKVTEKGKDVELRCDPISGHTALYWYRQSLGQGLEFLIYFQGNSAPDKSGLPSDRFSAERTGGSVSTLTIQRTQQEDSAVYLCASSLVGTGWTNSPLHFGNGTRLTVT.